This T cell receptor (beta chain) was sequenced during a study of blood T cell repertoires in COVID-19. The overall study: COVID-19 samples, acute and convalescent, were from the United States, Italy and Spain. Sample material is recorded as cDNA or gDNA derived from T cells, B-cell-depleted T cells, or PBMCs.

The CDR3 is made up of 15 amino acids. Germline V lookup: CDR1 GTSNPN, CDR2 SVGIG (reference sequence). V shed 2 bases, J shed 1 base, and the junction held 6 bases outside the gene matches. Sequencing was performed with immunoSEQ multiplex PCR; in TCRdb, only in-frame clones are kept and a portion is missing. The data contain roughly 150,000 clones, around 82% of them singletons. What was sequenced was PBMCs or T cells enriched from blood (not recorded which). The origin of this receptor is a man aged 40-49 years who had recovered from COVID-19. The chain links TRBV30 to TRBJ1-1; TRBD1 aligns across 8 bases. This CDR3 reads CAWSRQGIANTEAFF. DNA of the CDR3: TGTGCCTGGAGTCGACAGGGGATAGCGAACACTGAAGCTTTCTTT.